This T cell receptor beta chain was observed in a study of T cells after yellow fever vaccination. This clonotype was counted many times. One entry per CDR3 protein results from TCRdb running MiXCR on the 5' RACE reads. The sample holds 340,000 or so distinct CDR3 sequences, roughly an eighth seen once. Germline CDR1 reads MNHEY; CDR2 reads SVGEGT. This CDR3 spans 13 amino acids. V trimming: 6 bases; J trimming: 3 bases; junction bases outside the gene matches: 3. The sample in question was CD4+ T cells sorted from PBMCs, obtained 15 days after the yellow fever booster vaccination. This clonotype was obtained from a man aged 18-30 years who received the YFV17D yellow fever vaccine. The gene calls are TRBV6-2 or TRBV6-3 and TRBJ1-1, with TRBD1 matching 8 bases. This chain's CDR3 is CASREQGDTEAFF. CDR3 in DNA: TGTGCCAGCAGGGAACAGGGGGACACTGAAGCTTTCTTT.